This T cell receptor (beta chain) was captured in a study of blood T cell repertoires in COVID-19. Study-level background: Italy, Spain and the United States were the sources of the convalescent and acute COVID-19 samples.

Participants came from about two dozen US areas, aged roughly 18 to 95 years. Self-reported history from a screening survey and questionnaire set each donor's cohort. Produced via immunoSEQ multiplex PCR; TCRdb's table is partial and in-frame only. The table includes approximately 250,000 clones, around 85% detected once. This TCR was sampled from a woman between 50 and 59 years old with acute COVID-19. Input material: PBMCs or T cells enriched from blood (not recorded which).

This CDR3 is CASSPQAGNTGELFF. The CDR3 DNA follows: TGTGCCAGCAGCCCTCAAGCAGGTAACACCGGGGAGCTGTTTTTT. The chain couples TRBV13 to TRBJ2-2; the D is unclear. Germline values: CDR1 PRHDT, CDR2 FYEKMQ (reference sequence). The CDR3 has 15 amino acids. Trimming removed 5 bases from V and 2 bases from J, with 12 bases in between.